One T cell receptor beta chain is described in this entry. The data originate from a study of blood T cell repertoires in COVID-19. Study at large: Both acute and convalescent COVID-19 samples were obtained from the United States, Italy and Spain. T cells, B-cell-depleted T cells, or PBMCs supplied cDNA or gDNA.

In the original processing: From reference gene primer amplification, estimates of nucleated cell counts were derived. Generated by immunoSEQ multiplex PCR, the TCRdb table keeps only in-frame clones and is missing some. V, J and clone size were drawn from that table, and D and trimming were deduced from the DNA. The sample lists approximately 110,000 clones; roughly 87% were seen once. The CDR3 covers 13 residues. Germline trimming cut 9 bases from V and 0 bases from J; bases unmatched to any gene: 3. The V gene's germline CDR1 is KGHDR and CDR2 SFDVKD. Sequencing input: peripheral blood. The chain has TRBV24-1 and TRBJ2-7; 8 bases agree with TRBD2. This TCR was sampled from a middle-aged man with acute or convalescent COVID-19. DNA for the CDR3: TGTGCCACCCGGGGGGGAGACTCCTACGAGCAGTACTTC. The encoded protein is CATRGGDSYEQYF.